Below are 7 T cell receptor beta chains sequenced from a single sample in a study of technical replicates of blood from a few donors. Generated by immunoSEQ multiplex PCR, the TCRdb table keeps only in-frame clones and is missing some. Of 75,000 to 100,000 clones detected, 95% appear once; the ten largest clones hold roughly 0.28%. Sequences were obtained from T cells isolated from PBMCs. The source is a human donor in good health.

This sequence joins TRBV5-4 and TRBJ2-7; 8 bases align to TRBD1. The CDR3 has 15 residues. Germline CDR1 reads SGHNT; CDR2 reads YYREEE (reference sequence). Trimming removed 3 bases from V and 3 bases from J; junction bases left unmatched: 8. The CDR3 sequence: CASSSGTGSFYEQYF. The CDR3, as DNA: TGTGCCAGCAGCTCCGGGACAGGATCCTTCTACGAGCAGTACTTC.

The chain joins TRBV28 to TRBJ2-7; weak D call: TRBD1 (6 bases). This CDR3 is built from 17 residues. V gave up 6 bases and J gave up 0 bases, with 21 bases separating them. Germline V gene data show CDR1 as MDHEN and CDR2 as SYDVKM. The CDR3 coding sequence is TGTGCCAGCAGACCCGGGACATTGCTCGAGAGCTCCTACGAGCAGTACTTC. This sequence encodes CASRPGTLLESSYEQYF.

The chain carries TRBV29-1 and TRBJ2-1, with 7 bases fitting TRBD1. The CDR3 runs 12 residues. Trimming took 6 bases from V and 8 from J; bases not matched to a gene: 7. CDR1 is SQVTM and CDR2 is ANQGSEA in the germline V gene. The CDR3 protein is CSVERQGYEQFF. DNA for the CDR3: TGCAGCGTAGAGAGACAGGGCTATGAGCAGTTCTTC.

The chain uses TRBV28 and TRBJ1-4; D not certain. The germline V gene has CDR1 MDHEN and CDR2 SYDVKM. Trimming shortened V by 7 bases and J by 0 bases, and 6 bases separated the two germline ends. CDR3 size: 13 residues. CDR3 amino acids: CASIFATNEKLFF. The DNA of the CDR3 is TGTGCCAGCATCTTTGCAACTAATGAAAAACTGTTTTTT. The whole variable domain, remainder taken from reference TRBV28 and TRBJ1-4, is DVKVTQSSRYLVKRTGEKVFLECVQDMDHENMFWYRQDPGLGLRLIYFSYDVKMKEKGDIPEGYSVSREKKERFSLILESASTNQTSMYLCASIFATNEKLFFGSGTQLSVL.

The V and J genes are TRBV6-1 and TRBJ1-2; 9 bases fit TRBD1. Trimming removed 4 bases from V and 6 bases from J; junction bases left unmatched: 6. The CDR3 length is 14 residues. CDR1 and CDR2 (germline): MNHNS, SASEGT. The CDR3 DNA reads TGTGCCAGCAGTGGAAACAGGGGGCTGGATGGCTACACCTTC. Amino acids: CASSGNRGLDGYTF.

The sample holds a few counts of this clone. The chain is built from TRBV4-1 and TRBJ1-1; 8 bases are a match to TRBD1. The V gene end was trimmed by 0 bases and the J gene end by 4 bases; junction bases not matched to a gene: 7. The CDR3 consists of 16 residues. Germline values: CDR1 MGHRA, CDR2 YSYEKL. CDR3 nucleotides: TGCGCCAGCAGCCAAGATGACGCGGACAGGGCCACTGAAGCTTTCTTT. Its protein is CASSQDDADRATEAFF.

The V gene is TRBV2, the J gene TRBJ1-2; D possibly corresponds to TRBD1 (6 bases). The CDR3 totals 14 residues. Germline CDR1 is SNHLY and CDR2 is FYNNEI. Trimming pared 8 bases from V and 0 bases from J, leaving 13 bases between. This CDR3 is CASGRQVANYGYTF. CDR3 coding DNA: TGTGCCAGCGGGCGACAGGTCGCTAACTATGGCTACACCTTC.